A selection of T cell receptor beta chains follows, all from one sample in a study of long-term antiretroviral therapy in people with HIV. The protocol was immunoSEQ multiplex PCR, while the TCRdb copy is restricted to in-frame clones and leaves out a portion. Here the sample spans some 30,000 clones, roughly 98% being singletons. The specimen comprised unsorted PBMCs, sampled 7.6 years after starting antiretroviral therapy. Receptors were obtained from a man aged 30 to 45 with HIV. Both conserved end residues are part of each CDR3. Fields, in order: D gene, J gene, CDR3 length, V gene, clone size, CDR3 protein, CDR3 DNA. The D gene is left open where the match is weak. Clone size is shown for a subset of rows, as once, few, many or a class of expanded clone.

.	TRBJ2-5	16	TRBV14	.	CASSQLDSDPKETQYF	TGTGCCAGCAGCCAACTTGACAGCGATCCCAAAGAGACCCAGTACTTC
.	TRBJ1-6	14	TRBV10-3	.	CAISSVSQNSPLHF	TGTGCCATCAGTTCAGTCAGCCAAAATTCACCCCTCCACTTT
.	TRBJ2-3	12	TRBV11-2	.	CASSRVTDTQYF	TGTGCCAGCAGCAGGGTAACAGATACGCAGTATTTT
TRBD1	TRBJ1-5	13	TRBV6-6	.	CASSDRDYQPQHF	TGTGCCAGCAGTGACAGGGATTATCAGCCCCAGCATTTT
.	TRBJ2-7	14	TRBV4-1	.	CASSQEWRGTEQYF	TGCGCCAGCAGCCAAGAGTGGCGTGGGACCGAGCAGTACTTC
.	TRBJ1-5	16	TRBV7-9	.	CASSLGASNSNQPQHF	TGTGCCAGCAGCTTAGGCGCGAGCAATAGCAATCAGCCCCAGCATTTT
TRBD1	TRBJ2-2	17	TRBV11-1	.	CASSLLAGQANTGELFF	TGTGCCAGCAGCCTACTCGCGGGACAGGCGAACACCGGGGAGCTGTTTTTT
TRBD1	TRBJ1-6	14	TRBV6-6	once	CASSPDRGGSPLHF	TGTGCCAGCAGCCCGGACAGGGGTGGCTCACCCCTCCACTTT
.	TRBJ2-7	15	TRBV11-2	.	CASSLWDRTPHGQYF	TGTGCCAGCAGCTTATGGGATAGGACGCCCCACGGGCAGTACTTC
.	TRBJ2-3	12	TRBV19	.	CASKGAPDTQYF	TGTGCCAGTAAAGGGGCGCCAGATACGCAGTATTTT
.	TRBJ1-5	16	TRBV2	.	CASSEYTMHSNQPQHF	TGTGCCAGCAGTGAATACACCATGCATTCCAATCAGCCCCAGCATTTT
.	TRBJ1-1	12	TRBV2	.	CARARTPGEAFF	TGTGCCAGGGCCCGGACCCCGGGGGAAGCTTTCTTT
.	TRBJ1-1	15	TRBV4-1	.	CASSQFDPPGTEAFF	TGCGCCAGCAGCCAATTCGACCCACCTGGAACTGAAGCTTTCTTT
.	TRBJ1-5	13	TRBV27	.	CASSLSENQPQHF	TGTGCCAGCAGTTTATCAGAGAATCAGCCCCAGCATTTT
TRBD2	TRBJ2-7	13	TRBV5-1	.	CASSFSGSYEQYF	TGCGCCAGCAGCTTTAGCGGGAGCTACGAGCAGTACTTC
.	TRBJ2-1	12	TRBV6-4	.	CASRDSCNEQFF	TGTGCCAGCAGGGATAGTTGTAATGAGCAGTTCTTC
TRBD1	TRBJ1-4	14	TRBV6-5	once	CASSLGQDNEKLFF	TGTGCCAGCAGTTTGGGACAGGATAATGAAAAACTGTTTTTT
.	TRBJ2-7	13	TRBV10-3	.	CATTGKVSYEQYF	TGTGCCACCACAGGGAAGGTCTCCTACGAGCAGTACTTC
.	TRBJ1-3	14	TRBV6-5	.	CASPGGRSGNTIYF	TGTGCCAGTCCGGGGGGGAGGTCTGGAAACACCATATATTTT
.	TRBJ2-1	21	TRBV19	.	CASSIVVRDSLVYPTYNEQFF	TGTGCCAGTAGTATAGTTGTTAGGGACTCTCTTGTGTACCCAACGTACAATGAGCAGTTCTTC
.	TRBJ2-3	15	TRBV10-3	.	CAISAQLGLEDTQYF	TGTGCCATCAGTGCCCAACTAGGCCTTGAGGATACGCAGTATTTT
TRBD2	TRBJ2-3	16	TRBV19	.	CASSMSAGAITDTQYF	TGTGCCAGTAGTATGTCAGCGGGGGCCATCACAGATACGCAGTATTTT
.	TRBJ1-1	13	TRBV2	.	CASRESFGQVAFF	TGTGCCAGCAGAGAGAGCTTTGGCCAGGTGGCTTTCTTT
TRBD2	TRBJ2-3	15	TRBV7-9	.	CASSYGSGAPGTQYF	TGTGCCAGCAGCTACGGTAGCGGGGCGCCCGGTACGCAGTATTTT
TRBD1	TRBJ1-6	13	TRBV7-2	.	CASSLDRGSPLHF	TGTGCCAGCAGCTTAGACAGGGGTTCACCCCTCCACTTT
TRBD2	TRBJ2-3	14	TRBV18	once	CASSPTSGADTQYF	TGTGCCAGCTCACCAACTAGCGGGGCAGATACGCAGTATTTT
TRBD2	TRBJ2-1	16	TRBV5-4	.	CASSLGGLAGDNEQFF	TGTGCCAGCAGCTTGGGGGGACTAGCGGGGGACAATGAGCAGTTCTTC
.	TRBJ1-1	11	TRBV25-1	.	CASRQAREAFF	TGTGCCAGCAGACAAGCCCGTGAAGCTTTCTTT
.	TRBJ2-7	14	TRBV19	.	CAPHRLEGTYEQYF	TGTGCCCCCCACCGGTTGGAGGGGACCTACGAGCAGTACTTC
TRBD2	TRBJ2-5	14	TRBV27	once	CASTSRGEHETQYF	TGTGCCAGCACATCCCGGGGGGAACACGAGACCCAGTACTTC
TRBD1	TRBJ1-2	16	TRBV4-3	.	CASSQDFTGGRDGYTF	TGCGCCAGCAGCCAAGATTTTACAGGGGGAAGGGATGGCTACACCTTC
.	TRBJ1-3	16	TRBV9	.	CASNQDSGYSGNTIYF	TGTGCCAGCAACCAAGACTCTGGTTACTCTGGAAACACCATATATTTT
TRBD1	TRBJ2-5	15	TRBV11-1	.	CASSPGTGSGETQYF	TGTGCCAGCAGCCCAGGGACAGGCTCCGGAGAGACCCAGTACTTC
.	TRBJ2-7	14	TRBV5-6	.	CASSTVVGVYEQYF	TGTGCCAGCAGCACGGTCGTTGGCGTATACGAGCAGTACTTC
.	TRBJ2-7	16	TRBV4-1	.	CASSQDSYTDTYEQYF	TGCGCCAGCAGCCAAGATTCTTACACTGACACCTACGAGCAGTACTTC
TRBD2	TRBJ2-1	15	TRBV25-1	.	CASRPGGAAGNEQFF	TGTGCCAGCAGGCCCGGGGGAGCAGCGGGAAATGAGCAGTTCTTC